This TCR beta chain was identified in a study of cytomegalovirus exposure and HLA in healthy donors. Study-level points and caveats: In a later analysis, HLA-C alleles had the fewest associated TCRs, DRB1 alleles the most. HLA-A and HLA-B allele assignments for most subjects were reportedly predicted accurately using TCR beta sequences. It was shown in a later analysis that HLA-associated TCR beta chains were more clonally expanded than other, equally common chains.

This CDR3 has 15 residues. The trim removed 1 base at V and 5 bases at J, leaving 5 bases unmatched. Per the germline V gene, CDR1 is SEHNR and CDR2 is FQNEAQ (reference sequence). Donors were nominally healthy when sampled, though unrecorded immune exposures were likely. With 60 Vbeta and 13 Jbeta primers, the PCR was carried out. The data were produced by immunoSEQ multiplex PCR, yet TCRdb's version contains in-frame clones alone and is incomplete. The table lists 160,000 or so clones, roughly 79% of them singletons, with less than 8% in the top ten. On this clone: Its target is not known.

The chain employs TRBV7-9 and TRBJ2-1, with 7 bases identical to TRBD1. Sequencing used PBMCs. The receptor's source is a man aged 40-50 years in good health and CMV-seropositive. The CDR3 coding sequence is TGTGCCAGCAGCTTAGATTGGGACAGTGACAATGAGCAGTTCTTC. Amino acids: CASSLDWDSDNEQFF.